This TCR beta chain was obtained from a study of sequential checkpoint blockade in melanoma. Study in general: More than 20 patients had tumor biopsies before treatment and at week 13.

Stated treatment: randomized to nivolumab then ipilimumab (arm A) or the reverse (arm B). The data were produced by immunoSEQ multiplex PCR, yet TCRdb's version contains in-frame clones alone and is incomplete. The sample includes 10,000 to 15,000 clones, about 26% of them seen just once. The study, taken as a whole, reports: Tumor T-cell fraction and clonality correlated with PD-L1 and CD8+ counts. Patients with week-13 increases in T-cell fraction and clonality benefited about 30 times more often.

There are many counts of this clone. Its antigen is unknown. Deletions cut 3 bases from V and 2 bases from J, with 11 bases between. The length of the CDR3 is 15 residues. The germline V gene has CDR1 SGDLS and CDR2 YYNGEE. V and J are TRBV9 and TRBJ2-2; no clear D. This TCR came from a human donor with melanoma. The sequencing here drew on tumor tissue (inferred from file names), taken from a patient given nivolumab and ipilimumab in sequence. The CDR3 here is CASSERGINTGELFF. The CDR3 nucleotides read TGTGCCAGCAGCGAGAGAGGTATTAACACCGGGGAGCTGTTTTTT.